The 20 T cell receptor beta chains given below trace back to one sample, sequenced in a study of OX40 agonist ivuxolimab in advanced cancers. Assay used: immunoSEQ multiplex PCR; TCRdb lists only in-frame clones, some missing. The sample has around 65,000 clones; approximately 91% are singletons. Sequencing was performed on CD4+ or CD8+ T cells sorted from blood, taken in a trial of the OX40 agonist ivuxolimab. These receptors all stem from an adult with an advanced solid tumor such as melanoma, head and neck, liver or kidney cancer.

The chain carries TRBV7-9 and TRBJ1-6, with D uncertain. The germline CDR1 and CDR2 sequences are SEHNR and FQNEAQ (reference sequence). This CDR3 comprises 17 residues. Deletions cut 1 base from V and 0 bases from J, with 10 bases between. Here the CDR3 DNA reads TGTGCCAGCAGCTTAGGAGGGATGAGCTCCTATAATTCACCCCTCCACTTT. This sequence encodes CASSLGGMSSYNSPLHF.

J is TRBJ2-7 and V is TRBV9; 13 bases align to TRBD2. Germline lookup yields CDR1 SGDLS and CDR2 YYNGEE. The CDR3 has 15 amino acids. The junction had 5 bases not matched to a gene; V was cut back by 6 bases and J by 2 bases. CDR3 DNA: TGTGCCAGCACCTTCGGGACTAGCGGGACCTACGAGCAGTACTTC. It specifies CASTFGTSGTYEQYF.

The V and J genes are TRBV11-2 and TRBJ2-2; 10 bases are a match to TRBD2. This CDR3 region has 17 residues. Germline V gene data show CDR1 as SGHAT and CDR2 as FQNNGV. J was trimmed by 1 base and V by 4 bases; bases with no gene match: 6. CDR3 sequence (DNA): TGTGCCAGCAGCTCCAGAGTAGCGGGGGGGAACACCGGGGAGCTGTTTTTT. Residues: CASSSRVAGGNTGELFF.

The chain carries TRBV7-9 and TRBJ2-3; 7 bases are shared with TRBD1. CDR3 size: 15 residues. CDR1 is SEHNR, CDR2 FQNEAQ, per germline (reference sequence). The V and J ends lost 1 base and 1 base, in that order; junction bases with no gene match: 2. As DNA, the CDR3 is TGTGCCAGCAGCTTAGGGACAGGACGCACAGATACGCAGTATTTT. Protein sequence: CASSLGTGRTDTQYF.

V gene TRBV10-2 combines with J gene TRBJ2-5; 9 bases are shared with TRBD2. Germline V gives CDR1 WSHSY, CDR2 SAAADI. The CDR3 covers 13 residues. With 5 bases clipped from V and 5 bases from J, the junction kept 3 bases outside the gene matches. The CDR3 DNA follows: TGCGCCAGCAGTCTAGCGGGGTGGGAGACCCAGTACTTC. Translated: CASSLAGWETQYF.

The rearrangement joins TRBV27 to TRBJ2-7; 8 nucleotides align to TRBD2. V lost 2 bases to trimming and J lost 6 bases; unmatched junction nucleotides: 6. This CDR3 spans 14 amino acids. Germline loops: CDR1 MNHEY, CDR2 SMNVEV (reference sequence). CDR3 residues: CASSLDRGGPEQYF. CDR3 DNA: TGTGCCAGCAGTTTAGATCGGGGGGGCCCCGAGCAGTACTTC.

The chain carries TRBV28 and TRBJ1-5, with 7 positions matching TRBD1. The CDR3 covers 14 residues. After removal of 2 bases from V and 9 bases from J, the junction contained 7 bases not matched to a gene. Germline CDR1 reads MDHEN; CDR2 reads SYDVKM. DNA for the CDR3: TGTGCCAGCAGTTTAAACAGGGGAATTGTGCCCCAGCATTTT. Its protein is CASSLNRGIVPQHF.

This rearrangement joins TRBV2 to TRBJ2-7, with D tentatively TRBD2 (5 bases). V was trimmed by 1 base and J by 2 bases, leaving 9 bases between them. Germline values: CDR1 SNHLY, CDR2 FYNNEI. The CDR3 is 14 residues long. The CDR3 DNA follows: TGTGCCAGCAGTGAAGTAGGAGGAACCTACGAGCAGTACTTC. Protein: CASSEVGGTYEQYF.

This clone was observed once. The chain uses TRBV6-1 and TRBJ1-1, with a possible D match to TRBD1 (5 bases). The V end lost 5 bases, the J end lost 0 bases, and 10 bases lay between the germline ends. Germline assignment: CDR1 MNHNS and CDR2 SASEGT. This CDR3 comprises 14 residues. The DNA for the CDR3 is TGTGCCAGCAGTTATAAGGGGATGAACACTGAAGCTTTCTTT. This codes for CASSYKGMNTEAFF.

The chain employs TRBV6-5 and TRBJ2-1; D gene ambiguous. The CDR3 has 11 amino acids. Per germline, CDR1 MNHEY and CDR2 SVGAGI. Trimming shortened V by 7 bases and J by 9 bases, and 10 bases separated the two germline ends. The CDR3 DNA reads TGTGCCAGCATCGGCAGTTTTGAGCAGTTCTTC. This encodes CASIGSFEQFF.

Note on this clone: Additional DNA sequences in this sample encode the identical CDR3. This rearrangement joins TRBV27 to TRBJ1-1, with TRBD1 matching 10 bases. This CDR3 spans 12 amino acids. Per the germline V gene, CDR1 is MNHEY and CDR2 is SMNVEV (reference sequence). The V gene end was trimmed by 8 bases and the J gene end by 5 bases; junction bases not matched to a gene: 2. The CDR3: CASRTGGTEAFF. The CDR3 nucleotides read TGTGCCAGCCGGACAGGGGGAACTGAAGCTTTCTTT.

In this sample, this clone turned up a few times. The chain has TRBV5-1 and TRBJ2-7; 8 bases align to TRBD1. The CDR3 contains 15 residues. The V gene's germline CDR1 is SGHRS and CDR2 YFSETQ. Losses at the gene ends were 0 bases for V and 4 bases for J; bases not matched to a gene: 6. The chain's CDR3 is CASSLGQGIKYEQYF. As DNA, the CDR3 is TGCGCCAGCAGCTTGGGACAGGGGATTAAATACGAGCAGTACTTC.

For the CDR3, the DNA is TGTGCCAGTAGTCCTCGACAGGGGAAGGACGAGCAGTACTTC. Protein: CASSPRQGKDEQYF. The chain is built from TRBV19 and TRBJ2-7; TRBD1 aligns across 8 bases. After removal of 5 bases from V and 5 bases from J, the junction contained 8 bases not matched to a gene. CDR3 size: 14 residues. The V gene's germline CDR1 is LNHDA and CDR2 SQIVND (reference sequence). Full variable domain (missing parts from reference TRBV19 and TRBJ2-7): DGGITQSPKYLFRKEGQNVTLSCEQNLNHDAMYWYRQDPGQGLRLIYYSQIVNDFQKGDIAEGYSVSREKKESFPLTVTSAQKNPTAFYLCASSPRQGKDEQYFGPGTRLTVT.

This chain uses TRBV7-9 with TRBJ2-7; 7 positions agree with TRBD2. CDR3 length: 13 amino acids. V trimming: 6 bases; J trimming: 5 bases; junction bases outside the gene matches: 7. Germline-derived CDR1 and CDR2 are SEHNR and FQNEAQ (reference sequence). CDR3 coding DNA: TGTGCCAGCAGACACAGCGGGGAGGACGAGCAGTACTTC. Its protein is CASRHSGEDEQYF.

This sequence joins TRBV5-1 and TRBJ2-5; no firm D call. The V end was cut by 5 bases, the J end by 1 base, with 18 bases between. CDR3 length: 16 residues. Germline V gene data show CDR1 as SGHRS and CDR2 as YFSETQ. As DNA, the CDR3 is TGCGCCAGCAGACCGGTAAGGATCGGATCCCAAGAGACCCAGTACTTC. Amino acids: CASRPVRIGSQETQYF. Looking up the rest from reference TRBV5-1 and TRBJ2-5 gives the full variable domain: KAGVTQTPRYLIKTRGQQVTLSCSPISGHRSVSWYQQTPGQGLQFLFEYFSETQRNKGNFPGRFSGRQFSNSRSEMNVSTLELGDSALYLCASRPVRIGSQETQYFGPGTRLLVL.

This clone showed up just once. J is TRBJ2-1 and V is TRBV4-1; D may be TRBD2 (6 bases). There are 16 residues in the CDR3. Germline loops: CDR1 MGHRA, CDR2 YSYEKL. V was cut by 4 bases and J by 1 base, with 14 bases left in between. As DNA, the CDR3 is TGCGCCAGCAGCCGGGGTAGCGGATTATCCTACAATGAGCAGTTCTTC. Protein sequence: CASSRGSGLSYNEQFF.

The genes are TRBV4-1 and TRBJ2-3, with 8 bases fitting TRBD2. CDR3 length equals 17 residues. The junction had 9 bases not matched to a gene; V was cut back by 4 bases and J by 0 bases. Germline values: CDR1 MGHRA, CDR2 YSYEKL. The DNA for the CDR3 is TGCGCCAGCAGCCGATTCAACGGGGGGGCGAGCACAGATACGCAGTATTTT. Amino acids: CASSRFNGGASTDTQYF.

This clone was picked up one time. The chain carries TRBV13 and TRBJ1-1; no firm D call. V lost 2 bases, J lost 9 bases, and 10 bases lay in between. This CDR3 spans 12 amino acids. The germline CDR1 and CDR2 sequences are PRHDT and FYEKMQ (reference sequence). This CDR3 reads CASSLNKIQAFF. CDR3 DNA: TGTGCCAGCAGCTTAAACAAAATACAAGCTTTCTTT.

This clone was counted once. The V and J genes are TRBV9 and TRBJ1-6; D not resolved. The germline V and J ends were trimmed by 2 bases and 5 bases, with 11 bases remaining between them. Germline-derived CDR1 and CDR2 are SGDLS and YYNGEE. The CDR3 extends over 15 amino acids. CDR3 protein: CASSVAWGDNSPLHF. In nucleotides, the CDR3 is TGTGCCAGCAGCGTGGCCTGGGGAGATAATTCACCCCTCCACTTT.

CDR3 loop: CASSFWAEASYEQYF. Here the CDR3 DNA reads TGTGCCAGCAGTTTCTGGGCCGAGGCCTCCTACGAGCAGTACTTC. V is TRBV28 and J is TRBJ2-7; D is unresolved. V lost 3 bases to trimming and J lost 0 bases, with 12 bases between them. Germline CDR1 and CDR2: MDHEN and SYDVKM. CDR3 length: 15 residues.